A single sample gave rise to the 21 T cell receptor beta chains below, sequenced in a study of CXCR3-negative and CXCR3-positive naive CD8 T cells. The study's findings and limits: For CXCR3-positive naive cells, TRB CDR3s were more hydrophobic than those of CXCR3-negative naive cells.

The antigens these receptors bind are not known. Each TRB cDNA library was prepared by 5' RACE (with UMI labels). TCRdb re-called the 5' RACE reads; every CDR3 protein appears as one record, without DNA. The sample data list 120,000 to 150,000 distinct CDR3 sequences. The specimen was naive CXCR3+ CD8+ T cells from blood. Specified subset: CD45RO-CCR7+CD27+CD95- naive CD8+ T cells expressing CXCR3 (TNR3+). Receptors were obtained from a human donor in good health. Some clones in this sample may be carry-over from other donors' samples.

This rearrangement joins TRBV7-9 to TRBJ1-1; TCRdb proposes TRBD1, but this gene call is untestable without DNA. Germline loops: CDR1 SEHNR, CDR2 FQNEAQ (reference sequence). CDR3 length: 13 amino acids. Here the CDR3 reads CASSSPGAAEAFF.

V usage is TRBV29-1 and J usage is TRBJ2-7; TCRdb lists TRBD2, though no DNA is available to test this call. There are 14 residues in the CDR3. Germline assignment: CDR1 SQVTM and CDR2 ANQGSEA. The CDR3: CSVIPPGPSYEQYF.

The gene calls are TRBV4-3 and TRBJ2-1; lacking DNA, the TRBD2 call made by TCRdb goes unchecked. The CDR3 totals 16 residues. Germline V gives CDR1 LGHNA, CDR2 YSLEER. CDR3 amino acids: CASSQVPSGGGNEQFF.

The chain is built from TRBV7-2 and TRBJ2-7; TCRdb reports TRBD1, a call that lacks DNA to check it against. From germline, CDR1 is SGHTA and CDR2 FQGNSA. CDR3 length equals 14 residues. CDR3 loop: CASSSYGAGYEQYF.

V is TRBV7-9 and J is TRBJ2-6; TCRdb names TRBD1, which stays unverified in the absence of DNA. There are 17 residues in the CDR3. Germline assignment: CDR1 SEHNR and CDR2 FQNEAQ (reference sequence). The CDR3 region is CASSPRTVDSGANVLTF.

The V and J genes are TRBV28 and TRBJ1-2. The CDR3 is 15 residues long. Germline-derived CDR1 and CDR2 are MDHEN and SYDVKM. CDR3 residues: CASTPQLKANYGYTF.

CDR3 protein: CSSHGDYGYTF. The chain recombines TRBV29-1 with TRBJ1-2. CDR1 and CDR2 (germline): SQVTM, ANQGSEA. The CDR3 consists of 11 residues.

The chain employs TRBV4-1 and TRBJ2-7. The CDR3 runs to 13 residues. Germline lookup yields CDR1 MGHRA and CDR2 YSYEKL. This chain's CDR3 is CASSQRSSYEQYF.

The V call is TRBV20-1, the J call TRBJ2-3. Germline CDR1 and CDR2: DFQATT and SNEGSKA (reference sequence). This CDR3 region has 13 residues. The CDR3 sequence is CSASSLGTDTQYF.

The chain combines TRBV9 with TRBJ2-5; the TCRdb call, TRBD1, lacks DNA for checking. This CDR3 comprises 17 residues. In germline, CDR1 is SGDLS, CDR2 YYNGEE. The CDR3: CASSVVPGGGLLETQYF.

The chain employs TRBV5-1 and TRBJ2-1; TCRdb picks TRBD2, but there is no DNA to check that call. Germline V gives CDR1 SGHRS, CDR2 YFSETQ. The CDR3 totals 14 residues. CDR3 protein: CASSSLAGSDEQFF. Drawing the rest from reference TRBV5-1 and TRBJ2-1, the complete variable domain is KAGVTQTPRYLIKTRGQQVTLSCSPISGHRSVSWYQQTPGQGLQFLFEYFSETQRNKGNFPGRFSGRQFSNSRSEMNVSTLELGDSALYLCASSSLAGSDEQFFGPGTRLTVL.

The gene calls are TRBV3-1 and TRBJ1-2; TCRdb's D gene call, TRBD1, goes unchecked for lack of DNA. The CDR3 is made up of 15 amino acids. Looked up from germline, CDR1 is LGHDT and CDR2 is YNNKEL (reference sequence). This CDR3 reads CASSQDAGPNYGYTF.

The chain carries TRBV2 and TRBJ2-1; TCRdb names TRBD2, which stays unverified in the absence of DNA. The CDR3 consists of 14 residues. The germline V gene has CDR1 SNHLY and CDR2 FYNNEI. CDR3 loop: CASLLAGGWNEQFF. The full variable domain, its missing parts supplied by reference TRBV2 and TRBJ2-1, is EPEVTQTPSHQVTQMGQEVILRCVPISNHLYFYWYRQILGQKVEFLVSFYNNEISEKSEIFDDQFSVERPDGSNFTLKIRSTKLEDSAMYFCASLLAGGWNEQFFGPGTRLTVL.

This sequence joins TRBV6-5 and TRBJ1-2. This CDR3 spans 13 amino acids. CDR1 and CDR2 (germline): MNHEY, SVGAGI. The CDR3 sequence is CASSYQFNYGYTF.

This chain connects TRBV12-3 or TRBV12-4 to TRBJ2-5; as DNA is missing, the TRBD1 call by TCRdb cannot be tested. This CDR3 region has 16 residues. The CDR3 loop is CASSLIEPGRKETQYF.

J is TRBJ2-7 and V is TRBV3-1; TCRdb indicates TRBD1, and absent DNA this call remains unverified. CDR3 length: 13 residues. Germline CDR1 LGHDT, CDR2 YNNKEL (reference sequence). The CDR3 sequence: CASSQGGADEQYF.

The CDR3 reads CAGSDISGHEQYF. V gene TRBV12-3 or TRBV12-4 combines with J gene TRBJ2-7. CDR3 length: 13 amino acids.

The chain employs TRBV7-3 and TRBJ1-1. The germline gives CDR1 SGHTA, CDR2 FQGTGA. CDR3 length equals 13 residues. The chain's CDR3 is CASSDGVNTEAFF.

The CDR3 spells CSVEMASETQYF. The chain uses TRBV29-1 and TRBJ2-5. This CDR3 region has 12 residues. CDR1 is SQVTM and CDR2 is ANQGSEA in the germline V gene.

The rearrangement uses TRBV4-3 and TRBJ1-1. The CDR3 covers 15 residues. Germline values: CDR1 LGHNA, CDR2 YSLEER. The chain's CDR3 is CASSQDGMGGTEAFF.

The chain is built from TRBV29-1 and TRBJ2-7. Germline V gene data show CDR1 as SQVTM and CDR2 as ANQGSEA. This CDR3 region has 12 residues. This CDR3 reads CRVEQEPYEQYF.